The T cell receptor (beta chain) described here comes from a study of T cell responses to AZD1222 COVID-19 vaccine (dated by TCRdb to the early 2020s). In the study overall: TCR sequencing was performed for 233 trial participants, of whom roughly 200 were given two doses of AZD1222 and around 25 were given two doses of MenACWY control vaccine. Trial participants were enrolled by age into subgroups of 18-55, 56-69 and 70-plus years, and around 150, 28 and 57 TCR-sequenced participants, respectively, were included in these subgroups.

The CDR3 regions of human TCRbeta chains were analyzed by immunosequencing. From the authors' description of their analysis: Repertoire TCRs were checked for matches against a reference library of SARS-CoV-2-specific TCRs that had been generated using the MIRA antigen-specificity platform. Breadth was defined as the fraction of unique TCRs that were SARS-CoV-2-associated, and depth was defined as the fraction of total T cells that were SARS-CoV-2-associated. Using the MIRA data, each spike-specific TCR was mapped to the spike region that the TCR reacts to and placed in a CD4 or CD8 class. Log10-transformed breadth and depth values were compared by one-way ANOVA with Sidak's multiple comparisons tests. TCRdb holds this immuneACCESS table with in-frame rearrangements only. Some clones are missing; in checked studies, unresolved V genes explain under half, and the rest has no known cause. For V, J and clone size, that table is used; D and trimming come from the DNA. The sample table records approximately 70,000 clones; 88% of these occur just once. In total, the top ten clones hold 9% to 10% of the sample.

In the paper's terms, the time point label means: about 28 days (+/-7) after the second vaccine dose. The treatment or condition label here, explained by the study, means: meningococcal conjugate vaccine given as trial control. Vaccinee samples came from UK trials COV001 and COV002, including a single-blind randomized controlled phase 2/3 trial of AZD1222 (ChAdOx1 nCoV-19) in healthy adults. For TCRbeta chain sequencing, PBMC samples from trial participants were taken at day 0 and at day 28 after the second dose. What the study reported, not specific to this receptor: Reportedly, almost half of the unique spike-specific TCRs recognized epitopes lying outside the regions that are mutated in the B.1.351 and B.1.1.7 variants. Conclusions about previously exposed vaccinees are limited because only six or seven AZD1222 recipients were SARS-CoV-2 seropositive at baseline. The vaccine-associated CD4 TCRs covered the entire spike protein, and the dominant responses fell in regions 160-218 and 743-854. The 56-69-year group was small, and its depth increase did not reach significance, likely because of low power. Spike-specific TCR breadth and depth rose significantly after two AZD1222 doses compared with day 0 and with MenACWY recipients. Because no day 14 peak-response samples were available, the repertoires could be characterized only after the peak T cell response. Participants were mostly white British and included more females than males, and it was suggested by the authors that clonal diversity may have been underestimated.

Of note for this clone: No cognate antigen has been identified for it. No base qualities exist here, and no much larger clone lies one base off it.

From the cysteine up to the phenylalanine, the CDR3 has a length of 15 residues. Only the CDR3 part of the read is kept: 45 bases, read in frame from the first base. Trimming accounts for 1 base at V and 4 bases at J, while the number of junction bases matched to no gene is 4. Taken from the germline V gene (reference sequence), the CDR1 and CDR2 loops are LGHDT and YNNKEL. The rearrangement joined TRBV3-1 (or the pseudogene TRBV3-2) to TRBJ2-1, with TRBD2 matching 7 junction bases. This sample comprised peripheral blood, obtained 28 days after the second dose of the MenACWY control vaccine. This TCR derives from an adult who received the MenACWY meningococcal vaccine as a control. The CDR3 here reads CASSQAGGGYNEQFF. The nucleotide sequence reads TGTGCCAGCAGCCAAGCCGGCGGGGGATACAATGAGCAGTTCTTC.